Described below is a single T cell receptor (beta chain) sequence and its context. The DNA ends 3 residues before the CDR3 does, and the rest of the CDR3 is filled in from the germline J gene. This CDR3 contains 15 residues. V lost 1 base, J lost 6 bases, and 4 bases stayed unmatched. CDR1 and CDR2 (germline): SNHLY, FYNNEI. This sample was included in a study of T cells in women clearing cervical HPV infection. Assay used: immunoSEQ multiplex PCR; TCRdb lists only in-frame clones, some missing. The sample holds tens of thousands of clones. The chain uses TRBV2 and TRBJ2-1; TRBD2 matches at 9 bases. This sequence was found in a woman aged 18 to 75 with a cervical HPV16 infection that either progressed to CIN3+ or cleared (not recorded which). The sequencing sample was made of blood buffy coat. The CDR3 reads CASSEGSGGVNEQFF. Partial CDR3 DNA: TGTGCCAGCAGTGAAGGTAGCGGGGGAGTCAATGAG.